Shown below are 14 T cell receptor beta chains from a single sample sequenced in a study of blood T cells in healthy people across ages. A J-beta primer mix and a sample-barcoded 5' primer were used in a second PCR of about 7 to 12 cycles. A single record per CDR3 protein comes from TCRdb applying MiXCR to the 5' RACE reads. The sample records about 1.1 million distinct CDR3 sequences, 35% to 40% being singletons. Sample: blood. The receptors come from a man aged 18 to 30 in good health.

As concerns this clonotype: An end of the junction differs from the germline gene, which may be a read error. J is TRBJ2-7 and V is TRBV12-3 or TRBV12-4, with D possibly matching TRBD2 (5 bases). The CDR3 totals 13 residues. CDR3 DNA sequence: TGTGCCAGCAGTCCCGTACGGGATCACGAGCGGTACTTC. The encoded protein is CASSPVRDHERYF.

The rearrangement links TRBV6-2 or TRBV6-3 to TRBJ2-1; weak D call: TRBD1 (6 bases). Trimming cost V 5 bases and J 10 bases, with 12 bases left between them. Germline V gives CDR1 MNHEY, CDR2 SVGEGT. There are 12 residues in the CDR3. Written as DNA, the CDR3 is TGTGCCAGCAGTGGACAGAGCTACGAGCAGTTCTTC. This codes for CASSGQSYEQFF.

The rearrangement uses TRBV5-1 and TRBJ2-5, with 8 positions matching TRBD1. With the DNA end fitting TRBJ2-7 better, the J assignment may be wrong. Per germline, CDR1 SGHRS and CDR2 YFSETQ. CDR3 length: 15 residues. The CDR3 loop is CASSAGQGLLYEQYF. As DNA, the CDR3 is TGCGCCAGCAGCGCCGGACAGGGCCTTCTCTACGAGCAGTACTTC.

This rearrangement joins TRBV27 to TRBJ1-2; D might be TRBD1 (6 bases). Germline V gene data show CDR1 as MNHEY and CDR2 as SMNVEV (reference sequence). The CDR3 spans 15 residues. Trimming stripped 5 bases from V and 1 base from J, with 14 bases between. The CDR3 bases are TGTGCCAGCAGTCCCAAGGGGGGAATTAACTATGGCTACACCTTC. Protein product: CASSPKGGINYGYTF.

This clonotype was seen a few times. V is TRBV4-1 and J is TRBJ1-5; TRBD1 matches 9 bases. Germline V gives CDR1 MGHRA, CDR2 YSYEKL. V shed 3 bases and J 7 bases; nucleotides not matched to a gene: 4. CDR3 length equals 14 residues. CDR3 in amino acids: CASSQGQGKQPQHF. The CDR3 DNA is TGCGCCAGCAGCCAGGGACAGGGTAAGCAGCCCCAGCATTTT.

This clonotype has only a few counts. The J gene is TRBJ1-1, the V gene TRBV10-3, with D possibly matching TRBD1 (6 bases). CDR1 is ENHRY, CDR2 SYGVKD, per germline. V was pared by 3 bases and J by 3 bases, with 17 bases between. This CDR3 has 16 amino acids. The CDR3 protein is CAISDGGGTGDTEAFF. DNA for the CDR3: TGTGCCATCAGTGACGGAGGGGGGACCGGGGACACTGAAGCTTTCTTT.

The chain links TRBV13 to TRBJ2-7; D ambiguous. The germline V gene encodes CDR1 PRHDT and CDR2 FYEKMQ (reference sequence). This CDR3 has 16 amino acids. V was clipped by 4 bases and J by 7 bases, with 23 bases between them. The chain's CDR3 is CASSSLTTSSYNEQYF. DNA for the CDR3: TGTGCCAGCAGCTCGCTGACAACGAGCTCCTACAATGAGCAGTACTTC.

This clonotype was seen only a few times. The chain combines TRBV20-1 with TRBJ1-2; D remains ambiguous. Trimming cost V 3 bases and J 6 bases, with 8 bases left between them. The CDR3 consists of 11 residues. The germline V gene has CDR1 DFQATT and CDR2 SNEGSKA (reference sequence). Written as DNA, the CDR3 is TGCAGTGCTAGGTGGGTCAATGGCTACACCTTC. Translation: CSARWVNGYTF.

As to this clonotype: This may arise from a read error, as a much more abundant clone is one base away. The chain has TRBV13 and TRBJ2-5; a possible D gene is TRBD2 (5 bases). CDR1 is PRHDT, CDR2 FYEKMQ, per germline (reference sequence). The length of the CDR3 is 12 residues. The ends were cut back, 5 bases at V and 11 bases at J, with 15 bases in the middle. The CDR3 nucleotides are TGTGCCAGCAGCCTAACTAGGATTGAGCAGTACTTC. It codes for CASSLTRIEQYF.

This clonotype was detected only once. V is TRBV19 and J is TRBJ1-2; D is perhaps TRBD1 (6 bases). This CDR3 has 15 residues. Trimming cost V 5 bases and J 4 bases, with 17 bases left between them. Germline V gives CDR1 LNHDA, CDR2 SQIVND (reference sequence). Written as DNA, the CDR3 is TGTGCCAGTAGTGAAAGGACAGCCGTGGGCTATGGCTACACCTTC. Translated: CASSERTAVGYGYTF.

The chain carries TRBV10-3 and TRBJ1-2, with D possibly being TRBD1 (5 bases). The CDR3 covers 16 residues. Germline CDR1 and CDR2: ENHRY and SYGVKD. Trimming removed 4 bases at V and 7 bases at J, with 22 bases between. CDR3 sequence: CAISGVRIGGGGGYTF. The DNA of the CDR3 is TGTGCCATCAGTGGGGTGCGGATCGGTGGCGGGGGTGGCTACACCTTC.

This clonotype was seen once. The chain employs TRBV29-1 and TRBJ2-1, with D tentatively TRBD1 (5 bases). Trimming took off 1 base at V and 5 bases at J, with 21 bases between the two ends. The CDR3 contains 17 residues. Per the germline V gene, CDR1 is SQVTM and CDR2 is ANQGSEA. The CDR3 region is CSVEGPKGHSGDNEQFF. The DNA for the CDR3 is TGCAGCGTTGAAGGACCCAAGGGGCACTCTGGGGACAATGAGCAGTTCTTC.

The V and J genes are TRBV15 and TRBJ2-3; D is possibly TRBD2 (6 bases). Trimming removed 4 bases from V and 2 bases from J, with 13 bases in between. The length of the CDR3 is 15 residues. CDR1 LNHNV and CDR2 YYDKDF come from the germline V gene (reference sequence). CDR3 region: CATSTAGLLTDTQYF. CDR3 nucleotide sequence: TGTGCCACCAGCACGGCGGGGTTACTCACAGATACGCAGTATTTT.

This clonotype was observed a single time. This chain joins TRBV29-1 and TRBJ1-1; a weak D match, TRBD1 (5 bases). The CDR3 length is 14 residues. Germline CDR1 is SQVTM and CDR2 is ANQGSEA. Trimming cost V 6 bases and J 7 bases, with 21 bases left between them. DNA of the CDR3: TGCAGCGTCGCCGGGACCCTCGGGGTTAGTGAAGCTTTCTTT. Translating it yields CSVAGTLGVSEAFF. The variable domain in full, completed from reference TRBV29-1 and TRBJ1-1, reads SAVISQKPSRDICQRGTSLTIQCQVDSQVTMMFWYRQQPGQSLTLIATANQGSEATYESGFVIDKFPISRPNLTFSTLTVSNMSPEDSSIYLCSVAGTLGVSEAFFGQGTRLTVV.